The clone carrying this T cell receptor beta chain appeared once. Its cognate antigen is unknown. The data were obtained in a study of cytomegalovirus exposure and HLA in healthy donors. Study-wide results and limits: With later analysis, a missense DCLRE1C variant became linked to TCR beta V- and J-gene trimming. The study reported that TCR beta sequences accurately predicted HLA-A and HLA-B alleles in most subjects. Association of 16,951 TCR beta sequences with HLA alleles was found at 0.05 false discovery rate in a later analysis.

The primer mix had 60 Vbeta and 13 Jbeta primers. Sequencing used immunoSEQ multiplex PCR; TCRdb keeps in-frame clones, though not all of them. The data show some 200,000 clones, with around 78% seen just once and just over 2% held by the top ten. This CDR3 is built from 13 residues. V was trimmed by 0 bases and J by 6 bases, leaving 9 bases between them. From germline, CDR1 is LGHNA and CDR2 YSLEER. Though probably carrying unrecorded immune exposures, donors were nominally healthy at sampling. The sequencing input was PBMCs. J is TRBJ2-7 and V is TRBV4-3, with unresolved D. The sequence derives from a young woman in good health and CMV-seropositive. As DNA, the CDR3 is TGCGCCAGCAGCCAAGATGGAGTAAGCGAGCAGTACTTC. Protein product: CASSQDGVSEQYF.